This is a list of T cell receptor beta chains from one sample in a study of response to subunit inactivated influenza vaccine. A single record per CDR3 protein comes from TCRdb applying MiXCR to the RT-PCR reads. The repertoire consists of about 540,000 distinct CDR3 sequences, with around 21% occurring once and the leading ten covering around 2.8%. This sample also belongs to another study, concerning T cells expressing NK-cell markers.

The source was CD4+ T cells sorted from PBMCs, collected approximately 12 days after vaccination. The receptor source for this set is a man aged 50-60 years who received an inactivated influenza vaccine. The conserved cysteine and the conserved F or W are not part of the CDR3 here. The D gene is left open where the match is weak. Size is stated for part of the rows, as once, few or many counts, or as a class when the clone is expanded.

J	size	D	V	CDR3
TRBJ2-7	few	TRBD1	TRBV6-6	ASRKGQGYEQY
TRBJ2-1	many	.	TRBV4-3	ASSQDSRVNEQF
TRBJ1-2	.	.	TRBV30	AWRRQATNYGYT
TRBJ2-1	.	.	TRBV19	ASSIDPGGEQF
TRBJ2-3	.	.	TRBV7-9	ASKKITDTQY
TRBJ2-1	few	TRBD1	TRBV12-3/TRBV12-4	ASSLKGQGIDEQF
TRBJ2-4	few	.	TRBV6-1	ASSLPTGGNIQY
TRBJ2-3	.	.	TRBV24-1	ATSDLRRSPQY
TRBJ1-6	.	TRBD1	TRBV20-1	SARREGARSPLH
TRBJ2-7	many	.	TRBV20-1	SARDLRGSYEQY